Following are 28 T cell receptor beta chains from one sample sequenced in a study of PD-L1 blockade in urothelial cancer. Time point of the sample: pretreatment peripheral blood. This table comes from immunoSEQ multiplex PCR, and its TCRdb copy is limited to in-frame clones, with some not included. Among tens of thousands of clones, roughly 90% were seen once, and the ten largest hold about 1.7%. This sample comprised PBMCs, obtained around atezolizumab (anti-PD-L1) treatment. These receptors came from a man in his fifties or sixties with urothelial cancer.

The rearrangement uses TRBV19 and TRBJ2-1; TRBD1 is a possible D gene (5 bases). The CDR3 extends over 14 amino acids. Deletions cut 9 bases from V and 6 bases from J, with 18 bases between. Germline-derived CDR1 and CDR2 are LNHDA and SQIVND (reference sequence). The CDR3: CASAVGDMGNEQFF. CDR3 nucleotides: TGTGCCAGCGCCGTAGGGGATATGGGCAATGAGCAGTTCTTC.

This clone showed up just once. The chain links TRBV15 to TRBJ1-5, with D hard to call. CDR3 length: 14 amino acids. Germline V lookup: CDR1 LNHNV, CDR2 YYDKDF (reference sequence). Trimming removed 2 bases at V and 2 bases at J, with 7 bases between. CDR3 residues: CATSRSGGNQPQHF. As DNA, the CDR3 is TGTGCCACCAGCAGATCGGGAGGCAATCAGCCCCAGCATTTT.

The J gene is TRBJ2-3, the V gene TRBV6-6, with 10 bases that match TRBD1. The J segment lost 1 base and the V segment lost 6 bases, leaving 1 base of the junction unmatched. The germline V gene encodes CDR1 MNHNY and CDR2 SVGAGI (reference sequence). The length of the CDR3 is 14 residues. The CDR3 is CASRDRGRTDTQYF. In DNA form, the CDR3 reads TGTGCCAGCAGAGACAGGGGGCGCACAGATACGCAGTATTTT.

V usage is TRBV4-3 and J usage is TRBJ2-1, with no clear D. CDR1 and CDR2 (germline): LGHNA, YSLEER. There are 15 residues in the CDR3. Trimming shortened V by 0 bases and J by 1 base, and 7 bases separated the two germline ends. The CDR3 sequence: CASSQESSSYNEQFF. The CDR3, as DNA: TGCGCCAGCAGCCAAGAGTCGTCGTCCTACAATGAGCAGTTCTTC.

In regard to this clone: The sample contains more than one DNA sequence encoding this CDR3. The V call is TRBV29-1, the J call TRBJ1-1; D call uncertain. The CDR3 extends over 12 amino acids. The V gene's germline CDR1 is SQVTM and CDR2 ANQGSEA. The V and J ends lost 0 bases and 4 bases respectively, with 6 bases between them. DNA for the CDR3: TGCAGCGTTGAAGAGGGAGCCACTGAAGCTTTCTTT. Protein: CSVEEGATEAFF.

V and J are TRBV27 and TRBJ2-7, with 11 bases aligning to TRBD1. CDR3 length equals 15 residues. V dropped 4 bases and J dropped 3; count of bases not matched to a gene: 5. Germline lookup yields CDR1 MNHEY and CDR2 SMNVEV (reference sequence). The CDR3 loop reads CASSYGQGAFYEQYF. CDR3 sequence (DNA): TGTGCCAGCAGTTACGGACAGGGGGCTTTCTACGAGCAGTACTTC.

The chain recombines TRBV10-3 with TRBJ2-2; D unresolved. Trimming shortened V by 5 bases and J by 7 bases, and 8 bases separated the two germline ends. The CDR3 runs to 12 residues. CDR1 and CDR2 from the germline V gene are ENHRY and SYGVKD. The CDR3 region is CAISPRVGELFF. The DNA of the CDR3 is TGTGCCATCAGTCCCCGGGTCGGGGAGCTGTTTTTT.

The V gene is TRBV5-4, the J gene TRBJ2-7, with D perhaps matching TRBD1 (6 bases). The CDR3 is 15 residues long. V gave up 0 bases and J gave up 0 bases, with 10 bases separating them. Germline V gives CDR1 SGHNT, CDR2 YYREEE (reference sequence). The CDR3, as DNA: TGTGCCAGCAGCTTGGCGGGGACACACTCCTACGAGCAGTACTTC. It translates to CASSLAGTHSYEQYF.

The V gene is TRBV12-5, the J gene TRBJ2-5; TRBD1 matches at 11 bases. V shed 2 bases and J 5 bases; nucleotides not matched to a gene: 13. This CDR3 is 18 amino acids long. The germline V gene has CDR1 LGHNT and CDR2 FRNRAP. CDR3 sequence: CASGLLYPGTGGVETQYF. In DNA form, the CDR3 reads TGTGCTAGTGGTTTGCTCTACCCCGGGACAGGGGGTGTTGAGACCCAGTACTTC.

The V gene is TRBV7-2, the J gene TRBJ2-3; weak D call: TRBD2 (6 bases). Germline V gene data show CDR1 as SGHTA and CDR2 as FQGNSA. Trimming took 5 bases from V and 4 from J, leaving 13 bases between them. The CDR3 is 14 amino acids. The CDR3 coding sequence is TGTGCCAGCAGCCCTAGGAGGGATGCAGATACGCAGTATTTT. Translated, it gives CASSPRRDADTQYF.

The J gene is TRBJ2-7, the V gene TRBV29-1, with D maybe TRBD2 (6 bases). The CDR3 has 12 amino acids. V gave up 4 bases and J gave up 7 bases, with 14 bases separating them. The germline gives CDR1 SQVTM, CDR2 ANQGSEA. The chain's CDR3 is CSVVPRGEEQYF. The CDR3 coding sequence is TGCAGCGTTGTTCCCCGCGGGGAGGAGCAGTACTTC.

V gene TRBV2 combines with J gene TRBJ1-4; TRBD1 aligns across 8 bases. CDR1 is SNHLY, CDR2 FYNNEI, per germline. The CDR3 loop spans 14 amino acids. With 6 bases clipped from V and 7 bases from J, the junction kept 7 bases outside the gene matches. CDR3 DNA: TGTGCCAGCAGCCCAGGGGGCGCAGGTGAAAAACTGTTTTTT. Translating it yields CASSPGGAGEKLFF.

This chain connects TRBV11-2 to TRBJ2-3, with D possibly TRBD2 on 6 matching bases. The germline V gene has CDR1 SGHAT and CDR2 FQNNGV. V gave up 5 bases and J gave up 2 bases, with 14 bases separating them. The CDR3 contains 15 residues. For the CDR3, the DNA is TGTGCCAGCAGCCCAATGGCGGGGCTCACAGATACGCAGTATTTT. Protein sequence: CASSPMAGLTDTQYF.

This clone turned up a few times. V usage is TRBV10-3 and J usage is TRBJ2-7, with D perhaps matching TRBD1 (5 bases). The length of the CDR3 is 11 residues. Germline CDR1 reads ENHRY; CDR2 reads SYGVKD. V dropped 8 bases and J dropped 5 bases, with 10 bases sitting between them. The CDR3 DNA reads as TGTGCCATCGGGGCGTCGGACGAGCAGTACTTC. Its translation is CAIGASDEQYF.

The chain joins TRBV6-1 to TRBJ1-5; D possibly corresponds to TRBD1 (5 bases). Trimming took off 1 base at V and 5 bases at J, with 12 bases between the two ends. The germline V gene has CDR1 MNHNS and CDR2 SASEGT. This CDR3 is built from 15 residues. CDR3: CASSEVAGHYQPQHF. In nucleotides, the CDR3 is TGTGCCAGCAGTGAAGTAGCAGGGCACTATCAGCCCCAGCATTTT.

The rearrangement uses TRBV19 and TRBJ1-3; 8 nucleotides match TRBD1. The junction had 7 bases not matched to a gene; V was cut back by 6 bases and J by 0 bases. Germline CDR1 LNHDA, CDR2 SQIVND (reference sequence). The CDR3 length is 16 residues. CDR3 bases: TGTGCCAGTAGCCTGGACAGGGAACTCTCTGGAAACACCATATATTTT. Protein sequence: CASSLDRELSGNTIYF.

V gene TRBV14 combines with J gene TRBJ1-2, with 7 bases identical to TRBD1. The CDR3 has 14 amino acids. V shed 8 bases, J shed 4 bases, and the junction held 10 bases outside the gene matches. Germline CDR1 SGHDN, CDR2 FVKESK. DNA for the CDR3: TGTGCCAGCTCCCTAGACAGGGACACCTATGGCTACACCTTC. It is translated as CASSLDRDTYGYTF.

The rearrangement links TRBV7-2 to TRBJ2-6; TRBD1 aligns across 9 bases. With V trimmed by 3 bases and J by 1 base, 4 bases remained unmatched. Per the germline V gene, CDR1 is SGHTA and CDR2 is FQGNSA. The CDR3 loop spans 17 amino acids. The CDR3 reads CASSFGQGRSGANVLTF. The CDR3 nucleotides read TGTGCCAGCAGCTTTGGACAGGGGAGGTCTGGGGCCAACGTCCTGACTTTC.

V is TRBV5-1 and J is TRBJ2-2; 10 nucleotides match TRBD2. The CDR3 contains 15 residues. V lost 0 bases to trimming and J lost 9 bases; unmatched junction nucleotides: 5. CDR1 SGHRS and CDR2 YFSETQ come from the germline V gene. This chain's CDR3 is CASSLEGLASRELFF. CDR3 DNA sequence: TGCGCCAGCAGCTTGGAGGGACTAGCGTCCCGGGAGCTGTTTTTT.

The V call is TRBV6-6, the J call TRBJ2-7; 7 bases are a match to TRBD2. This CDR3 has 14 amino acids. V dropped 6 bases and J dropped 0; count of bases not matched to a gene: 5. Per germline, CDR1 MNHNY and CDR2 SVGAGI (reference sequence). The CDR3 loop reads CASRKTSTSYEQYF. CDR3 coding DNA: TGTGCCAGCAGAAAGACTAGCACCTCCTACGAGCAGTACTTC.

The chain is built from TRBV15 and TRBJ2-3; possibly TRBD2 for D (6 bases). This CDR3 spans 17 amino acids. The V end lost 1 base, the J end lost 2 bases, and 16 bases lay between the germline ends. Germline V lookup: CDR1 LNHNV, CDR2 YYDKDF (reference sequence). The CDR3 loop reads CATSRVGGGANTDTQYF. The CDR3 DNA is TGTGCCACCAGCAGAGTAGGTGGCGGGGCGAACACAGATACGCAGTATTTT.

The genes are TRBV9 and TRBJ2-7, with D possibly TRBD2 on 6 matching bases. Germline CDR1 SGDLS, CDR2 YYNGEE. The length of the CDR3 is 15 residues. The V gene lost 0 bases and the J gene lost 0 bases, with 10 bases spanning the gap. CDR3 DNA sequence: TGTGCCAGCAGCGTAGGACGGGGGAGCTCCTACGAGCAGTACTTC. Translated: CASSVGRGSSYEQYF.

The chain couples TRBV6-5 to TRBJ1-2; 7 nucleotides match TRBD1. The CDR3 contains 15 residues. V lost 5 bases, J lost 5 bases, and 11 bases stayed unmatched. CDR1 and CDR2 from the germline V gene are MNHEY and SVGAGI. CDR3 sequence: CASSPRTGRGYGYTF. The CDR3 nucleotides read TGTGCCAGCAGTCCGCGGACAGGACGTGGATATGGCTACACCTTC.

V usage is TRBV7-3 and J usage is TRBJ2-3; D might be TRBD2 (6 bases). Germline CDR1 and CDR2: SGHTA and FQGTGA. The CDR3 covers 13 residues. Trimming removed 5 bases from V and 4 bases from J, with 10 bases in between. CDR3 loop: CASSRSGADTQYF. In nucleotides, the CDR3 is TGTGCCAGCAGCCGATCGGGGGCAGATACGCAGTATTTT.

This rearrangement joins TRBV2 to TRBJ2-7; D gene ambiguous. CDR3 length equals 12 residues. Trimming took off 5 bases at V and 2 bases at J, with 7 bases between the two ends. The germline V gene encodes CDR1 SNHLY and CDR2 FYNNEI. The CDR3 region is CASSPDTYEQYF. In nucleotides, the CDR3 is TGTGCCAGCAGTCCAGACACCTACGAGCAGTACTTC.

This clone was seen just once. This rearrangement joins TRBV9 to TRBJ2-7, with TRBD1 matching 8 bases. Unmatched junction bases numbered 10, after V lost 0 bases and J lost 5 bases. This CDR3 comprises 16 residues. Germline CDR1 is SGDLS and CDR2 is YYNGEE. CDR3 residues: CASSVEPTGAWDEQYF. DNA for the CDR3: TGTGCCAGCAGCGTAGAGCCGACAGGGGCATGGGACGAGCAGTACTTC.

The chain links TRBV7-2 to TRBJ1-2; maybe TRBD1 (5 bases). Germline assignment: CDR1 SGHTA and CDR2 FQGNSA. The CDR3 loop spans 15 amino acids. Trimming left V 5 bases short and J 8 bases short, with 21 bases between. This CDR3 reads CASSPSGTGKFGYTF. The CDR3 coding sequence is TGTGCCAGCAGCCCCTCCGGGACTGGGAAATTCGGCTACACCTTC.

The chain employs TRBV2 and TRBJ1-4; weak D call: TRBD1 (5 bases). The CDR3 runs to 13 residues. From germline, CDR1 is SNHLY and CDR2 FYNNEI. Deletions cut 5 bases from V and 7 bases from J, with 11 bases between. CDR3 coding DNA: TGTGCCAGCAGTCCAGGGATGGGTGAAAAACTGTTTTTT. Its protein product is CASSPGMGEKLFF.